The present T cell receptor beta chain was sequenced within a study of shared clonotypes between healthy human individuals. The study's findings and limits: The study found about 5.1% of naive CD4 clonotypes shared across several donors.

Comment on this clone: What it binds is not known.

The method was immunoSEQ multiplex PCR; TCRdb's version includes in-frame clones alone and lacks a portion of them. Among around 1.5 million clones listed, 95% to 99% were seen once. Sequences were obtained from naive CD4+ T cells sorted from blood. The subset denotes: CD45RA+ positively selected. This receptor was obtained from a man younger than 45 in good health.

The CDR3 DNA sequence: TGTGCCAGCAGCCATGGACAGGGGGCGGAGGAGCAGTACTTC. Translated: CASSHGQGAEEQYF. The chain carries TRBV11-3 and TRBJ2-7, with 11 bases that match TRBD1. CDR1 is SGHNT and CDR2 is YENEEA in the germline V gene. This CDR3 spans 14 amino acids. The J segment lost 7 bases and the V segment lost 5 bases, leaving 7 bases of the junction unmatched.